The table lists the clone carrying this TCR beta chain with many counts. RNA transcripts yielded amplified TCR beta CDR3 regions. The first round was an RT-PCR with HTBI primers, and the second round was a multiplex PCR. TCRdb analysed the multiplex PCR reads with MiXCR anew, one entry per CDR3 protein. The repertoire holds over a million distinct CDR3 sequences, with approximately 35% as singletons. The sample is drawn from a study of Graves' ophthalmopathy and Graves' hyperthyroidism. This sequence was found in an adult man with Graves' hyperthyroidism. Sequenced: peripheral blood or thyroid tissue (not recorded which).

In nucleotides, the CDR3 is TGTGCCAGCAGCCCCCAGTCCGGGGAGACCCAGTACTTC. Amino acids: CASSPQSGETQYF. The chain employs TRBV7-8 and TRBJ2-5; D remains ambiguous. V was cut by 5 bases and J by 5 bases, with 12 bases left in between. The CDR3 sequence is 13 residues long. The V gene's germline CDR1 is SGHVS and CDR2 FQNEAQ.